Many counts were recorded for the clone carrying this TCR beta chain. This record comes from a study of T cell repertoires in cytomegalovirus infection. Each CDR3 protein is one row after TCRdb ran MiXCR on the reads. The data hold about 460,000 distinct CDR3 sequences, with about 10% observed a single time. There are 13 residues in the CDR3. Per germline, CDR1 ENHRY and CDR2 SYGVKD. The ends lost 7 bases at V and 7 bases at J; junction bases unmatched: 4. The sequencing input was PBMCs. The V gene is TRBV10-3, the J gene TRBJ1-3; 10 bases fit TRBD1. This sequence originates from a human donor in good health (CMV status not recorded). Some clones in this sample may be carry-over from other donors' samples. In DNA, the CDR3 is TGTGCCATCACCGGGACAGGGGCGAACACCATATATTTT. Amino acids: CAITGTGANTIYF.